One and the same sample provided the 19 T cell receptor beta chains below, sequenced in a study of CD4 T cells in relation to SARS-CoV-2 and coronaviruses. No cognate antigen is known for these TCRs. Clones were read by immunoSEQ multiplex PCR, and TCRdb kept only the in-frame ones, dropping some. The sample lists almost 30,000 clones, around 80% seen once, with 14% to 15% in the top ten. Before the COVID-19 pandemic, during about 2011-2019, CD4+ T cells were taken from unexposed donors. After approximately 10 days of culture, CD4+ T cells were isolated. Sequences were obtained from CD4+ T cells from PBMCs, cultured in vitro. The receptors were sampled from a human donor in good health.

This rearrangement joins TRBV7-3 to TRBJ2-5; 8 nucleotides line up with TRBD2. There are 15 residues in the CDR3. Germline loops: CDR1 SGHTA, CDR2 FQGTGA. V lost 5 bases, J lost 2 bases, and 7 bases stayed unmatched. In DNA, the CDR3 is TGTGCCAGCAGCCTCCACGGGGGGGGACAAGAGACCCAGTACTTC. This sequence encodes CASSLHGGGQETQYF. Full variable domain (missing parts from reference TRBV7-3 and TRBJ2-5): GAGVSQTPSNKVTEKGKYVELRCDPISGHTALYWYRQSLGQGPEFLIYFQGTGAADDSGLPNDRFFAVRPEGSVSTLKIQRTERGDSAVYLCASSLHGGGQETQYFGPGTRLLVL.

This clone was seen only a few times. The chain carries TRBV11-3 and TRBJ2-7; 13 nucleotides align to TRBD2. The CDR3 length is 15 residues. Germline loops: CDR1 SGHNT, CDR2 YENEEA. The junction had 6 bases not matched to a gene; V was cut back by 5 bases and J by 5 bases. The CDR3 region is CASSPAGTSGNEQYF. The CDR3 DNA reads TGTGCCAGCAGCCCCGCAGGGACTAGCGGGAACGAGCAGTACTTC.

The CDR3 spells CASSLAGSNEQYF. The CDR3 DNA is TGTGCCAGCAGCTTGGCGGGGTCGAACGAGCAGTACTTC. The rearrangement joins TRBV5-4 to TRBJ2-7; possible D gene TRBD2, 5 bases. The CDR3 totals 13 residues. V lost 0 bases, J lost 5 bases, and 9 bases lay in between. CDR1 is SGHNT and CDR2 is YYREEE in the germline V gene (reference sequence).

CDR3 loop: CASSLNPGPNTEAFF. As DNA, the CDR3 is TGTGCCAGCAGTTTAAATCCAGGGCCGAACACTGAAGCTTTCTTT. The rearrangement links TRBV28 to TRBJ1-1; the D gene is possibly TRBD1 (5 bases). This CDR3 is 15 amino acids long. The germline CDR1 and CDR2 sequences are MDHEN and SYDVKM. The V and J ends lost 2 bases and 1 base respectively, with 11 bases between them.

J is TRBJ1-2 and V is TRBV7-2; D remains ambiguous. The CDR3 sequence is 14 residues long. CDR1 and CDR2 from the germline V gene are SGHTA and FQGNSA. V was clipped by 1 base and J by 0 bases, with 6 bases between them. The CDR3 region is CASSLDPSNYGYTF. The CDR3 coding sequence is TGTGCCAGCAGCTTAGATCCATCTAACTATGGCTACACCTTC.

This sequence joins TRBV30 and TRBJ1-1; maybe TRBD1 (6 bases). Germline V gene lookup returns CDR1 GTSNPN and CDR2 SVGIG (reference sequence). This CDR3 spans 14 amino acids. Trimming pared 0 bases from V and 5 bases from J, leaving 13 bases between. The CDR3 region is CAWSVLGAATEAFF. In DNA form, the CDR3 reads TGTGCCTGGAGTGTACTGGGGGCGGCTACTGAAGCTTTCTTT.

The rearrangement links TRBV9 to TRBJ1-2, with D uncertain. Trimming pared 6 bases from V and 1 base from J, leaving 13 bases between. From germline, CDR1 is SGDLS and CDR2 YYNGEE. The CDR3 loop spans 14 amino acids. DNA for the CDR3: TGTGCCAGCAACACCCCGAGCCATAACTATGGCTACACCTTC. It specifies CASNTPSHNYGYTF. Full variable domain (rest looked up from reference TRBV9 and TRBJ1-2): DSGVTQTPKHLITATGQRVTLRCSPRSGDLSVYWYQQSLDQGLQFLIQYYNGEERAKGNILERFSAQQFPDLHSELNLSSLELGDSALYFCASNTPSHNYGYTFGSGTRLTVV.

The chain recombines TRBV2 with TRBJ2-7; the match to TRBD1 covers 7 bases. Germline CDR1 and CDR2: SNHLY and FYNNEI. The CDR3 is made up of 14 amino acids. The V gene end was trimmed by 3 bases and the J gene end by 2 bases; junction bases not matched to a gene: 4. CDR3 residues: CASSDYRGPYEQYF. The CDR3 nucleotides read TGTGCCAGCAGTGACTACAGGGGTCCCTACGAGCAGTACTTC. Full variable domain (outside the CDR3, taken from reference TRBV2 and TRBJ2-7): EPEVTQTPSHQVTQMGQEVILRCVPISNHLYFYWYRQILGQKVEFLVSFYNNEISEKSEIFDDQFSVERPDGSNFTLKIRSTKLEDSAMYFCASSDYRGPYEQYFGPGTRLTVT.

The J gene is TRBJ1-5, the V gene TRBV3-1 (or the pseudogene TRBV3-2), with D possibly TRBD1 on 6 matching bases. The CDR3 length is 15 residues. Germline CDR1 reads LGHDT; CDR2 reads YNNKEL (reference sequence). Trimming pared 0 bases from V and 4 bases from J, leaving 10 bases between. The CDR3 region is CASSQEGQGNQPQHF. The CDR3 nucleotides are TGTGCCAGCAGCCAAGAAGGGCAGGGGAATCAGCCCCAGCATTTT.

V usage is TRBV25-1 and J usage is TRBJ1-2; 7 nucleotides agree with TRBD1. The CDR3 runs 15 residues. Per germline, CDR1 MGHDK and CDR2 SYGVNS. The junction had 11 bases not matched to a gene; V was cut back by 2 bases and J by 8 bases. DNA of the CDR3: TGTGCCAGCAGTGAAACGACAGGGAAGGAATACGGCTACACCTTC. Amino acids: CASSETTGKEYGYTF.

The chain is built from TRBV3-1 (or the pseudogene TRBV3-2) and TRBJ2-5; D is possibly TRBD2 (7 bases). The germline gives CDR1 LGHDT, CDR2 YNNKEL (reference sequence). This CDR3 is built from 15 residues. Trimming stripped 5 bases from V and 4 bases from J, with 17 bases between. CDR3 amino acids: CASSSAGGQRETQYF. CDR3 DNA: TGTGCCAGCAGCTCTGCCGGGGGGCAGAGAGAGACCCAGTACTTC.

The V and J genes are TRBV19 and TRBJ2-7, with TRBD1 identical over 9 bases. Germline CDR1 is LNHDA and CDR2 is SQIVND (reference sequence). Losses at the gene ends were 5 bases for V and 7 bases for J; bases not matched to a gene: 12. The CDR3 contains 15 residues. As DNA, the CDR3 is TGTGCCAGTAGTCCCGCCGGGACAGGGTTCGAAGAGCAGTACTTC. Its translation: CASSPAGTGFEEQYF.

This clone occurred once. The genes are TRBV9 and TRBJ2-1; D not resolved. This CDR3 region has 13 residues. Deletions cut 0 bases from V and 11 bases from J, with 12 bases between. Germline CDR1 is SGDLS and CDR2 is YYNGEE. The CDR3 region is CASSVGPEAKQFF. In DNA, the CDR3 is TGTGCCAGCAGCGTAGGTCCAGAGGCCAAGCAGTTCTTC.

The V and J genes are TRBV5-1 and TRBJ2-7; tentatively, D is TRBD2 (5 bases). Trimming removed 0 bases from V and 3 bases from J, with 10 bases in between. The CDR3 has 14 residues. CDR1 is SGHRS and CDR2 is YFSETQ in the germline V gene. The CDR3 nucleotides are TGCGCCAGCAGCTTGGACCCCGGGATCTACGAGCAGTACTTC. This gives the protein CASSLDPGIYEQYF. Complete variable domain (other parts from reference TRBV5-1 and TRBJ2-7): KAGVTQTPRYLIKTRGQQVTLSCSPISGHRSVSWYQQTPGQGLQFLFEYFSETQRNKGNFPGRFSGRQFSNSRSEMNVSTLELGDSALYLCASSLDPGIYEQYFGPGTRLTVT.

This rearrangement joins TRBV6-5 to TRBJ2-3; the match to TRBD1 covers 7 bases. V shed 7 bases, J shed 2 bases, and the junction held 6 bases outside the gene matches. The CDR3 has 14 residues. The germline CDR1 and CDR2 sequences are MNHEY and SVGAGI. Here the CDR3 DNA reads TGTGCCAGCATTACCGGGACAGACACAGATACGCAGTATTTT. Translated, it gives CASITGTDTDTQYF.

This chain links TRBV6-2 or TRBV6-3 with TRBJ2-7; D remains unclear. The CDR3 length is 11 residues. The V end was cut by 6 bases, the J end by 6 bases, with 9 bases between. Germline CDR1 MNHEY, CDR2 SVGEGT. The CDR3 sequence: CASSSRSEQYF. As DNA, the CDR3 is TGTGCCAGCAGCTCACGCAGCGAGCAGTACTTC.

This clone was recorded a few times. The CDR3 DNA reads TGTGCCAGCAATTCGGGACAGGACCCACATGAGCAGTTCTTC. Amino acid sequence: CASNSGQDPHEQFF. V and J are TRBV6-5 and TRBJ2-1; 8 positions match TRBD1. J lost 8 bases, V lost 7 bases, and 10 bases had no gene match. CDR1 MNHEY and CDR2 SVGAGI come from the germline V gene. The CDR3 runs 14 residues.

Regarding this clone: Its ends do not fully match the called genes, so a read error is possible. The J gene is TRBJ2-1, the V gene TRBV6-2 or TRBV6-3, with D tentatively TRBD1 (5 bases). This CDR3 is built from 11 residues. The germline gives CDR1 MNHEY, CDR2 SVGEGT. CDR3 sequence (DNA): TGTGCCAGCAGTTACGGTCCCGACAGAATCTTC. Amino acid sequence: CASSYGPDRIF.

This chain uses TRBV11-2 with TRBJ1-2; 8 bases align to TRBD1. The germline V gene encodes CDR1 SGHAT and CDR2 FQNNGV. V was clipped by 4 bases and J by 5 bases; unmatched bases: 18. The CDR3 has 18 amino acids. In nucleotides, the CDR3 is TGTGCCAGCAGCTCCTTAACGTCCCCCTCGGACAGGGTTTATGGCTACACCTTC. It translates to CASSSLTSPSDRVYGYTF.